This TCR beta chain came from a study of cytomegalovirus exposure and HLA in healthy donors. Study-wide points: Within the approximately 120 validation repertoires, first-cohort TCR clusters tended to co-occur, according to a later analysis.

The ends were cut back, 0 bases at V and 9 bases at J, with 7 bases in the middle. The CDR3 runs to 12 residues. CDR1 is SGHRS and CDR2 is YFSETQ in the germline V gene. TCRdb keeps only in-frame clones here, not all; method: immunoSEQ multiplex PCR. The sample contains 300,000 to 400,000 clones, over 75% of which appear only once. As to this clone: Its specificity is not known.

The receptor comes from a man aged 25-40 years in good health and CMV-seronegative. The rearrangement links TRBV5-1 to TRBJ2-1; D ambiguous. The sequenced sample consisted of PBMCs. CDR3 sequence (DNA): TGCGCCAGCAGCTTGGCGGTCGGTGAGCAGTTCTTC. This sequence encodes CASSLAVGEQFF.